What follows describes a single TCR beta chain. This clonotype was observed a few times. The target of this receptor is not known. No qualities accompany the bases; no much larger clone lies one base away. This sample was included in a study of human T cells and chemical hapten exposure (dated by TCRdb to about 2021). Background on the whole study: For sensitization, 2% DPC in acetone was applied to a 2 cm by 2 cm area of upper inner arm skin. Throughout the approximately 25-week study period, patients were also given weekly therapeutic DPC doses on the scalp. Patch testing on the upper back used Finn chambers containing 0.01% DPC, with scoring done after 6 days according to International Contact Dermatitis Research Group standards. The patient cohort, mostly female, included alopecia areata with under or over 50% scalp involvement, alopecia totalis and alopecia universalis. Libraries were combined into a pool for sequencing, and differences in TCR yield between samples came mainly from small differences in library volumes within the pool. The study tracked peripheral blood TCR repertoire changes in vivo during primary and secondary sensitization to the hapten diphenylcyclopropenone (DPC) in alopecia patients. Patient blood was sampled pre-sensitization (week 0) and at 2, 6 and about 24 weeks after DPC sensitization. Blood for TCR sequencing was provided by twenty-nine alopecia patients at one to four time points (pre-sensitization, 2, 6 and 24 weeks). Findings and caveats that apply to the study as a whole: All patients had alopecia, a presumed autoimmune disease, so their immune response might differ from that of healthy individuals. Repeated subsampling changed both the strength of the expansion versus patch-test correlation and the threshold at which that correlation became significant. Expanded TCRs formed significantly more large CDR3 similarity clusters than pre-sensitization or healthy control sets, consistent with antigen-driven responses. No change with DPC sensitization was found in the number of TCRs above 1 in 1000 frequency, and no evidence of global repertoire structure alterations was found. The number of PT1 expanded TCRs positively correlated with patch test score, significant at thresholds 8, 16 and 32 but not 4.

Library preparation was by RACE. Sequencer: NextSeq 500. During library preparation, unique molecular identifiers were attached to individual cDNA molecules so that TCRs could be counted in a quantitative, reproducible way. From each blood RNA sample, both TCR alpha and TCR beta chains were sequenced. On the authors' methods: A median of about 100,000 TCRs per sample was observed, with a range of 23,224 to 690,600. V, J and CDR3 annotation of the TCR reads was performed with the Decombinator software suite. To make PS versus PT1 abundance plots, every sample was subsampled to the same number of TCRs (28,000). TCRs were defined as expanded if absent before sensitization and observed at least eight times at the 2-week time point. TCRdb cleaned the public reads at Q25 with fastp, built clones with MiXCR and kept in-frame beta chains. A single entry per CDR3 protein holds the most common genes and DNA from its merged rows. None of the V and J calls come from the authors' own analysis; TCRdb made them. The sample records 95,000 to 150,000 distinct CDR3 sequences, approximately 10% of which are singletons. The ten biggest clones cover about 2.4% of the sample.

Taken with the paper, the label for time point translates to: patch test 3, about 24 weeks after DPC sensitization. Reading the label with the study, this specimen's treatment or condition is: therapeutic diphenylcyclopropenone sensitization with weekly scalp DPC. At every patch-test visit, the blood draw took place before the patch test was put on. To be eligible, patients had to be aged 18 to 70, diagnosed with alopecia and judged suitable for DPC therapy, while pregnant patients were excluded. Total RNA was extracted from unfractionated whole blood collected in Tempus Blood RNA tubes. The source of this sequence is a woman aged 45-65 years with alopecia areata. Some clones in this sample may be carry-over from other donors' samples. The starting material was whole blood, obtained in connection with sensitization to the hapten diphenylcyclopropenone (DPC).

The base sequence is TGTGCCAGCAGCCAAGGTAACAGTCTCTATGGCTACACCTTC. Its translation is CASSQGNSLYGYTF. This chain joins TRBV3-1 to TRBJ1-2; too little of a D gene remains to name it. The CDR3 goes from the cysteine to the phenylalanine over 14 residues. The read is trimmed to its CDR3 DNA, 42 bases read in frame from base 1. CDR1 and CDR2 (LGHDT, YNNKEL) derive from the germline V gene (reference sequence). Trimming costs V 1 base and J 4 bases, and their ends lie 10 bases apart.